This T cell receptor beta chain stems from a study of blood T cell repertoires in COVID-19. Authors' methods: Reference gene primers were amplified, and this amplification served to estimate nucleated cell counts. The assay was immunoSEQ multiplex PCR, and TCRdb's table has in-frame clones only and misses some. D and trimming were read from the DNA, whereas the V and J calls and clone size are those reported in that table. The repertoire has roughly 100,000 clones, around nine tenths of them found once; the top ten carry more than 3.5%. CDR3 size: 14 residues. The V and J ends lost 3 bases and 5 bases respectively, with 13 bases between them. CDR1 and CDR2 from the germline V gene are LGHNA and YNFKEQ. A Seattle source enrolled patients during active infection and followed them longitudinally.

The specimen was peripheral blood. This chain links TRBV4-2 with TRBJ1-2; the D is unclear. The receptor was isolated from a human donor with COVID-19, enrolled during active disease. The donor label of this sample is uncertain. This CDR3 is CASSHGEGGYGYTF. CDR3 nucleotides: TGTGCCAGCAGCCACGGGGAGGGTGGGTATGGCTACACCTTC.